One sample yielded the 2 T cell receptor beta chains listed below, sequenced in a study of regulatory T cells in long-lasting Graves disease. The authors built TCR beta libraries using iRepertoire HTBI primers and Arm-PCR of CDR3 regions. TCRdb re-derived calls from the multiplex PCR reads in MiXCR, one entry per CDR3 protein. The sample has over 450,000 distinct CDR3 sequences; roughly a fifth are singletons. Documented time point: persistent/refractory GD, antithyroid drugs over 5 years with positive TRAb. The TCR library was made from RNA extracted from PBMCs. Sequencing was performed on peripheral blood mononuclear cells (PBMCs), taken when the disease was refractory, from a patient treated with antithyroid drugs. These receptors originate from a female donor with Graves disease.

This clonotype came up many times. The V and J genes are TRBV6-1 and TRBJ2-7, with no clear D. In germline, CDR1 is MNHNS, CDR2 SASEGT. This CDR3 comprises 15 residues. V was clipped by 9 bases and J by 2 bases, with 20 bases between them. The DNA of the CDR3 is TGTGCCAGTCAGCAGGTGGTAGGAGTCCCCTACGAGCAGTACTTC. The encoded protein is CASQQVVGVPYEQYF.

The gene calls are TRBV3-1 and TRBJ1-2, with TRBD1 identical over 10 bases. V lost 1 base, J lost 7 bases, and 6 bases stayed unmatched. Germline V CDR1 and CDR2: LGHDT, YNNKEL (reference sequence). This CDR3 has 15 amino acids. CDR3 in DNA: TGTGCCAGCAGCCAAGGAGCGACAGGGGGCGGTGGCTACACCTTC. Translating it yields CASSQGATGGGGYTF.